A single sample gave rise to the 27 T cell receptor beta chains below, sequenced in a study of cytomegalovirus exposure and HLA in healthy donors. Primers included in the PCR were 60 Vbeta and 13 Jbeta primers. Clones were read by immunoSEQ multiplex PCR, and TCRdb kept only the in-frame ones, dropping some. The repertoire holds 150,000 or so clones, with around 75% as singletons. Sequencing input: PBMCs. Receptor source: a female donor in good health and CMV-seronegative.

The genes are TRBV7-9 and TRBJ2-1, with D tentatively TRBD2 (5 bases). CDR1 and CDR2 from the germline V gene are SEHNR and FQNEAQ (reference sequence). V was shortened by 5 bases and J by 1 base, with 15 bases between the two germline ends. The CDR3 extends over 16 amino acids. The CDR3 DNA is TGTGCCAGCAGCACCCCCCGGGGTCGGTCCTACAATGAGCAGTTCTTC. The encoded protein is CASSTPRGRSYNEQFF.

The V and J genes are TRBV19 and TRBJ2-7, with 11 bases lining up with TRBD1. Germline V lookup: CDR1 LNHDA, CDR2 SQIVND (reference sequence). Germline trimming cut 4 bases from V and 1 base from J; bases unmatched to any gene: 6. The CDR3 is 16 amino acids. In DNA form, the CDR3 reads TGTGCCAGTAGTAGTCGGGACAGGGGGAAATCCTACGAGCAGTACTTC. Amino acid sequence: CASSSRDRGKSYEQYF.

J is TRBJ1-1 and V is TRBV15; 9 positions match TRBD1. After removal of 3 bases from V and 1 base from J, the junction contained 6 bases not matched to a gene. The CDR3 has 16 amino acids. The germline CDR1 and CDR2 sequences are LNHNV and YYDKDF (reference sequence). The CDR3 region has the DNA TGTGCCACCAGCAGGGGGACAGGGCAAGGGAACACTGAAGCTTTCTTT. Its protein is CATSRGTGQGNTEAFF.

The chain carries TRBV30 and TRBJ1-2; D ambiguous. The V gene's germline CDR1 is GTSNPN and CDR2 SVGIG (reference sequence). The CDR3 runs to 14 residues. Trimming left V 4 bases short and J 4 bases short, with 16 bases between. Written as DNA, the CDR3 is TGTGCCTGGAAGGAGGCCGGACCGGGCTATGGCTACACCTTC. This codes for CAWKEAGPGYGYTF.

This clone was observed a few times. The DNA for the CDR3 is TGTGCCAGCAGCGGCGGTGACAGGGAAACCGGGGAGCTGTTTTTT. The encoded protein is CASSGGDRETGELFF. The J gene is TRBJ2-2, the V gene TRBV9; 7 positions match TRBD1. The CDR3 covers 15 residues. Germline CDR1 is SGDLS and CDR2 is YYNGEE. J gave up 5 bases and V 3 bases, and 7 bases lay outside the gene matches.

This clone was recorded once. The J gene is TRBJ1-1, the V gene TRBV11-1; 7 bases are a match to TRBD1. Unmatched junction bases numbered 1, after V lost 5 bases and J lost 1 base. Germline V gives CDR1 SGHAT, CDR2 FQDESV (reference sequence). The CDR3 is 13 residues long. The CDR3 reads CASSRTGNTEAFF. The DNA of the CDR3 is TGTGCCAGCAGCCGGACAGGGAACACTGAAGCTTTCTTT.

The chain has TRBV5-1 and TRBJ1-5; D may be TRBD1 (5 bases). Per germline, CDR1 SGHRS and CDR2 YFSETQ. V was trimmed by 4 bases and J by 6 bases, leaving 14 bases between them. CDR3 length: 14 amino acids. CDR3 coding DNA: TGCGCCAGCAGCCCCGGTTTCGGGGGTCAGCCCCAGCATTTT. Encoded protein: CASSPGFGGQPQHF. Full variable domain (rest looked up from reference TRBV5-1 and TRBJ1-5): KAGVTQTPRYLIKTRGQQVTLSCSPISGHRSVSWYQQTPGQGLQFLFEYFSETQRNKGNFPGRFSGRQFSNSRSEMNVSTLELGDSALYLCASSPGFGGQPQHFGDGTRLSIL.

V gene TRBV10-3 combines with J gene TRBJ2-1; no clear D gene. The CDR3 consists of 13 residues. V lost 8 bases and J lost 2, with 10 bases in between. Germline loops: CDR1 ENHRY, CDR2 SYGVKD. Here the CDR3 DNA reads TGTGCCATCCAAAATCGGGCCTACAATGAGCAGTTCTTC. As protein: CAIQNRAYNEQFF.

This clone was seen a few times. The J gene is TRBJ2-3, the V gene TRBV29-1, with 8 bases matching TRBD2. The CDR3 runs to 13 residues. V shed 3 bases and J 6 bases; nucleotides not matched to a gene: 5. Per germline, CDR1 SQVTM and CDR2 ANQGSEA. The CDR3 DNA follows: TGCAGCGTTGATCGGAGCGGGAGCGATACGCAGTATTTT. This sequence encodes CSVDRSGSDTQYF.

The chain has TRBV7-2 and TRBJ2-2, with 7 bases identical to TRBD1. This CDR3 spans 17 amino acids. Germline assignment: CDR1 SGHTA and CDR2 FQGNSA. The V and J ends lost 6 bases and 4 bases, in that order; junction bases with no gene match: 14. The CDR3 here is CASSWHRGEFATGELFF. DNA for the CDR3: TGTGCCAGCAGTTGGCACAGGGGAGAATTCGCCACCGGGGAGCTGTTTTTT.

V and J are TRBV19 and TRBJ1-2; 8 nucleotides match TRBD1. V dropped 10 bases and J dropped 6; count of bases not matched to a gene: 13. This CDR3 comprises 14 residues. The germline V gene has CDR1 LNHDA and CDR2 SQIVND (reference sequence). The CDR3 loop is CATESGQGFNGYTF. The DNA for the CDR3 is TGTGCCACAGAGTCCGGACAGGGATTCAATGGCTACACCTTC.

This clone was seen just once. V is TRBV27 and J is TRBJ2-7, with 7 bases identical to TRBD2. The CDR3 consists of 14 residues. Germline V gene sequence: CDR1 MNHEY, CDR2 SMNVEV (reference sequence). The V and J ends lost 5 bases and 6 bases, in that order; junction bases with no gene match: 10. The CDR3 sequence is CASSPLIGGSEQYF. The CDR3 coding sequence is TGTGCCAGCAGTCCCCTTATCGGGGGGAGCGAGCAGTACTTC.

The rearrangement links TRBV14 to TRBJ1-1, with TRBD1 matching over 7 bases. The length of the CDR3 is 13 residues. From germline, CDR1 is SGHDN and CDR2 FVKESK. V lost 5 bases, J lost 3 bases, and 3 bases stayed unmatched. The CDR3 reads CASSGQAYTEAFF. DNA for the CDR3: TGTGCCAGCAGCGGACAGGCTTACACTGAAGCTTTCTTT.

The gene calls are TRBV5-1 and TRBJ2-2; perhaps TRBD1 as D (5 bases). The CDR3 is made up of 15 amino acids. The V gene lost 2 bases and the J gene lost 1 base, with 9 bases spanning the gap. Germline assignment: CDR1 SGHRS and CDR2 YFSETQ. The CDR3 DNA reads as TGCGCCAGCAGCTTCAGGGAAAAGAACACCGGGGAGCTGTTTTTT. Translating gives CASSFREKNTGELFF. The variable domain in full, with the rest retrieved from reference TRBV5-1 and TRBJ2-2, is KAGVTQTPRYLIKTRGQQVTLSCSPISGHRSVSWYQQTPGQGLQFLFEYFSETQRNKGNFPGRFSGRQFSNSRSEMNVSTLELGDSALYLCASSFREKNTGELFFGEGSRLTVL.

The V gene is TRBV2, the J gene TRBJ2-1; D is ambiguous. This CDR3 is 14 amino acids long. Trimming stripped 5 bases from V and 4 bases from J, with 12 bases between. Germline assignment: CDR1 SNHLY and CDR2 FYNNEI. The CDR3 loop is CASSWLVGYNEQFF. For the CDR3, the DNA is TGTGCCAGCAGTTGGCTAGTGGGTTACAATGAGCAGTTCTTC. Full variable domain (outside the CDR3, taken from reference TRBV2 and TRBJ2-1): EPEVTQTPSHQVTQMGQEVILRCVPISNHLYFYWYRQILGQKVEFLVSFYNNEISEKSEIFDDQFSVERPDGSNFTLKIRSTKLEDSAMYFCASSWLVGYNEQFFGPGTRLTVL.

The chain links TRBV4-2 to TRBJ1-5; TRBD1 agrees at 8 bases. CDR1 LGHNA and CDR2 YNFKEQ come from the germline V gene. With V trimmed by 4 bases and J by 3 bases, 8 bases remained unmatched. The CDR3 is 16 amino acids. CDR3 DNA: TGTGCCAGCAGCCCTCTGACAGGGGTTTTCAATCAGCCCCAGCATTTT. Amino acids: CASSPLTGVFNQPQHF.

This rearrangement joins TRBV7-9 to TRBJ2-5; 7 bases fit TRBD2. Gene TRBJ2-7 matches the end of the DNA better, so the J call may be wrong. The V gene's germline CDR1 is SEHNR and CDR2 FQNEAQ (reference sequence). The CDR3 consists of 14 residues. As DNA, the CDR3 is TGTGCCAGCAGCTTAGGGGGGGGCTCCTACGAGCAGTACTTC. Protein product: CASSLGGGSYEQYF.

The rearrangement joins TRBV4-3 to TRBJ1-1, with D hard to call. Germline V gene lookup returns CDR1 LGHNA and CDR2 YSLEER. Trimming removed 0 bases from V and 4 bases from J, with 6 bases in between. The CDR3 sequence is 13 residues long. DNA for the CDR3: TGCGCCAGCAGCCAAGATCCCGGCACTGAAGCTTTCTTT. It specifies CASSQDPGTEAFF.

This clone was found once. In DNA, the CDR3 is TGTGCCAGCAGTAGACAGTCAACTAATGAAAAACTGTTTTTT. Its protein is CASSRQSTNEKLFF. This chain joins TRBV2 and TRBJ1-4; a weak D match, TRBD1 (5 bases). Trimming took off 5 bases at V and 0 bases at J, with 7 bases between the two ends. Germline V lookup: CDR1 SNHLY, CDR2 FYNNEI. There are 14 residues in the CDR3.

The chain couples TRBV10-3 to TRBJ1-2, with 7 bases matching TRBD1. J gave up 4 bases and V 3 bases, and 8 bases lay outside the gene matches. Germline-derived CDR1 and CDR2 are ENHRY and SYGVKD. The CDR3 loop spans 15 amino acids. CDR3 protein: CAISEGGRDGYGYTF. DNA for the CDR3: TGTGCCATCAGTGAAGGGGGCAGGGACGGCTATGGCTACACCTTC.

The chain links TRBV4-3 to TRBJ1-4; D possibly corresponds to TRBD1 (6 bases). Trimming pared 1 base from V and 0 bases from J, leaving 18 bases between. There are 19 residues in the CDR3. Looked up from germline, CDR1 is LGHNA and CDR2 is YSLEER. DNA for the CDR3: TGCGCCAGCAGCCAAGCATTCCAGGGGCCGCGAACAACTAATGAAAAACTGTTTTTT. It yields the protein CASSQAFQGPRTTNEKLFF.

This chain joins TRBV10-2 and TRBJ1-5; D call uncertain. The CDR3 is 12 amino acids. The V and J ends lost 2 bases and 9 bases respectively, with 8 bases between them. The germline gives CDR1 WSHSY, CDR2 SAAADI. CDR3 region: CASSEPGRPQHF. Here the CDR3 DNA reads TGCGCCAGCAGTGAGCCTGGTAGGCCCCAGCATTTT.

The V call is TRBV4-1, the J call TRBJ2-3; D is unclear. Trimming left V 1 base short and J 6 bases short, with 8 bases between. This CDR3 comprises 13 residues. Germline CDR1 is MGHRA and CDR2 is YSYEKL. The CDR3 sequence is CASSQVPRDTQYF. CDR3 sequence (DNA): TGCGCCAGCAGCCAAGTACCTCGGGATACGCAGTATTTT.

This chain joins TRBV5-5 and TRBJ1-1; D unclear. This CDR3 is 15 amino acids long. The germline V and J ends were trimmed by 1 base and 1 base, with 11 bases remaining between them. The V gene's germline CDR1 is SGHKS and CDR2 YYEKEE (reference sequence). The CDR3 DNA reads TGTGCCAGCAGCTTGTTGAATAACAGGAACACTGAAGCTTTCTTT. This translates into CASSLLNNRNTEAFF.

V gene TRBV5-4 combines with J gene TRBJ2-7; a weak D match, TRBD1 (6 bases). The CDR3 contains 14 residues. Germline V gives CDR1 SGHNT, CDR2 YYREEE (reference sequence). Trimming removed 4 bases from V and 4 bases from J, with 15 bases in between. The CDR3 loop reads CASSNRAPGYEQYF. The CDR3 DNA reads TGTGCCAGCAGCAACAGGGCTCCCGGGTACGAGCAGTACTTC.

This clone was seen a single time. The rearrangement joins TRBV5-1 to TRBJ2-3, with D maybe TRBD2 (7 bases). Germline V gene sequence: CDR1 SGHRS, CDR2 YFSETQ. The CDR3 has 18 amino acids. Trimming took off 0 bases at V and 2 bases at J, with 19 bases between the two ends. The CDR3 DNA is TGCGCCAGCAGCTTGGAGGGCGCCGGGGGGCCCTACACAGATACGCAGTATTTT. Protein: CASSLEGAGGPYTDTQYF.

This chain links TRBV5-1 with TRBJ2-3; D gene ambiguous. V lost 4 bases, J lost 5 bases, and 5 bases lay in between. Germline CDR1 SGHRS, CDR2 YFSETQ. CDR3 length: 11 residues. In DNA form, the CDR3 reads TGCGCCAGCAGCCCGGGAGATACGCAGTATTTT. Translation gives CASSPGDTQYF. Looking up the rest from reference TRBV5-1 and TRBJ2-3 gives the full variable domain: KAGVTQTPRYLIKTRGQQVTLSCSPISGHRSVSWYQQTPGQGLQFLFEYFSETQRNKGNFPGRFSGRQFSNSRSEMNVSTLELGDSALYLCASSPGDTQYFGPGTRLTVL.